One sample yielded the 28 T cell receptor beta chains listed below, sequenced in a study of blood T cell repertoires in COVID-19. Method: immunoSEQ multiplex PCR; TCRdb's copy keeps in-frame clones and lacks some. The table includes 29,000 or so clones, 75% to 90% detected once. Sequences were obtained from peripheral blood. The receptors were sampled from a man aged 60 to 69 with acute or convalescent COVID-19.

The chain joins TRBV5-4 to TRBJ2-1; TRBD2 might be the D (5 bases). Germline CDR1 SGHNT, CDR2 YYREEE (reference sequence). The CDR3 sequence is 14 residues long. The germline V and J ends were trimmed by 0 bases and 8 bases, with 12 bases remaining between them. The CDR3 region is CASSLGGSSDEQFF. In nucleotides, the CDR3 is TGTGCCAGCAGCTTGGGAGGGAGCTCCGATGAGCAGTTCTTC.

The chain recombines TRBV3-1 (or the pseudogene TRBV3-2) with TRBJ2-3, with 10 bases matching TRBD2. The CDR3 has 16 residues. Per germline, CDR1 LGHDT and CDR2 YNNKEL (reference sequence). V lost 6 bases, J lost 0 bases, and 6 bases stayed unmatched. CDR3 coding DNA: TGTGCCAGCAGTCAGACTAGCGGGCGAAGCACAGATACGCAGTATTTT. Residues: CASSQTSGRSTDTQYF.

This clone was seen a single time. The chain combines TRBV5-6 with TRBJ1-3; the match to TRBD1 covers 7 bases. The CDR3 consists of 17 residues. Per germline, CDR1 SGHDT and CDR2 YYEEEE. The junction had 11 bases not matched to a gene; V was cut back by 5 bases and J by 0 bases. The CDR3 loop reads CASSTGTEVYSGNTIYF. In DNA form, the CDR3 reads TGTGCCAGCAGTACCGGGACAGAGGTTTACTCTGGAAACACCATATATTTT.

This clone occurred once. This chain uses TRBV27 with TRBJ2-7; 7 bases align to TRBD2. J was trimmed by 2 bases and V by 4 bases; bases with no gene match: 2. Germline loops: CDR1 MNHEY, CDR2 SMNVEV (reference sequence). The CDR3 spans 13 residues. The DNA of the CDR3 is TGTGCCAGCAGTTCCGGGACTACCTACGAGCAGTACTTC. This codes for CASSSGTTYEQYF.

The chain is built from TRBV9 and TRBJ1-4, with 9 bases fitting TRBD1. V was clipped by 4 bases and J by 8 bases; unmatched bases: 9. Germline V gene lookup returns CDR1 SGDLS and CDR2 YYNGEE. The CDR3 runs to 15 residues. CDR3 in DNA: TGTGCCAGCAGCACCAGACAGGGGGGTGAAGAAAAACTGTTTTTT. Translating it yields CASSTRQGGEEKLFF.

J is TRBJ2-7 and V is TRBV19, with TRBD2 identical over 10 bases. The J segment lost 6 bases and the V segment lost 5 bases, leaving 4 bases of the junction unmatched. This CDR3 has 13 amino acids. Looked up from germline, CDR1 is LNHDA and CDR2 is SQIVND (reference sequence). The CDR3 DNA is TGTGCCAGTAGTTCCGGGACTAGCGTCGAGCAGTACTTC. This translates into CASSSGTSVEQYF.

This chain uses TRBV19 with TRBJ2-5; D is unclear. V gave up 3 bases and J gave up 5 bases, with 13 bases separating them. The CDR3 is 14 residues long. Germline V CDR1 and CDR2: LNHDA, SQIVND (reference sequence). This CDR3 is CASSIDGGWETQYF. The CDR3 bases are TGTGCCAGTAGTATCGATGGCGGATGGGAGACCCAGTACTTC.

This clone was counted a single time. The genes are TRBV2 and TRBJ2-5; TRBD2 matches at 8 bases. Trimming took 6 bases from V and 1 from J; bases not matched to a gene: 10. Looked up from germline, CDR1 is SNHLY and CDR2 is FYNNEI. The CDR3 length is 16 residues. CDR3 in amino acids: CASSGGARGGQETQYF. In nucleotides, the CDR3 is TGTGCCAGCAGCGGGGGTGCCCGGGGGGGCCAAGAGACCCAGTACTTC.

This rearrangement joins TRBV14 to TRBJ1-4; tentatively, D is TRBD1 (6 bases). V lost 1 base and J 6 bases, leaving 18 bases between the germline ends. Germline V gene data show CDR1 as SGHDN and CDR2 as FVKESK. The CDR3 has 17 residues. The CDR3 sequence is CASSQVRGTQLHEKLFF. CDR3 sequence (DNA): TGTGCCAGCAGCCAAGTCAGGGGTACTCAACTACATGAAAAACTGTTTTTT. Full variable domain (remainder filled in from reference TRBV14 and TRBJ1-4): EAGVTQFPSHSVIEKGQTVTLRCDPISGHDNLYWYRRVMGKEIKFLLHFVKESKQDESGMPNNRFLAERTGGTYSTLKVQPAELEDSGVYFCASSQVRGTQLHEKLFFGSGTQLSVL.

The chain recombines TRBV2 with TRBJ1-6; D is uncertain. CDR1 and CDR2 from the germline V gene are SNHLY and FYNNEI. The V end was cut by 5 bases, the J end by 9 bases, with 8 bases between. The CDR3 runs 12 residues. The CDR3 here is CASSHRGSPLHF. The DNA of the CDR3 is TGTGCCAGCAGTCACCGGGGTTCACCCCTCCACTTT. Complete variable domain (other parts from reference TRBV2 and TRBJ1-6): EPEVTQTPSHQVTQMGQEVILRCVPISNHLYFYWYRQILGQKVEFLVSFYNNEISEKSEIFDDQFSVERPDGSNFTLKIRSTKLEDSAMYFCASSHRGSPLHFGNGTRLTVT.

The rearrangement joins TRBV5-6 to TRBJ2-4, with TRBD1 matching over 7 bases. The V segment lost 4 bases and the J segment 5 bases; nucleotides outside the gene matches: 6. Germline CDR1 is SGHDT and CDR2 is YYEEEE. CDR3 length equals 14 residues. The CDR3 region is CASSPTGWQNIQYF. The CDR3 nucleotides read TGTGCCAGCAGCCCGACAGGGTGGCAAAACATTCAGTACTTC.

The rearrangement joins TRBV2 to TRBJ1-5; the D is unclear. Germline assignment: CDR1 SNHLY and CDR2 FYNNEI. This CDR3 spans 15 amino acids. V lost 3 bases, J lost 2 bases, and 11 bases lay in between. CDR3 DNA sequence: TGTGCCAGCAGTGATGTGGCCCTCCGCAATCAGCCCCAGCATTTT. It translates to CASSDVALRNQPQHF.

Here the CDR3 DNA reads TGTGCCAGCAGCCAAGCCGGACTAGCGGGAAGGATAAACGAGCAGTTCTTC. Protein sequence: CASSQAGLAGRINEQFF. The rearrangement uses TRBV4-2 and TRBJ2-1; 12 bases map to TRBD2. V lost 1 base, J lost 10 bases, and 11 bases stayed unmatched. From germline, CDR1 is LGHNA and CDR2 YNFKEQ. The CDR3 length is 17 residues.

V usage is TRBV19 and J usage is TRBJ1-1; D not resolved. The V gene's germline CDR1 is LNHDA and CDR2 SQIVND (reference sequence). Trimming shortened V by 7 bases and J by 2 bases, and 5 bases separated the two germline ends. The CDR3 totals 11 residues. The CDR3 coding sequence is TGTGCCAGTATTTATAACACTGAAGCTTTCTTT. Its translation is CASIYNTEAFF.

The chain couples TRBV7-9 to TRBJ2-2; D possibly corresponds to TRBD1 (6 bases). The CDR3 extends over 16 amino acids. Looked up from germline, CDR1 is SEHNR and CDR2 is FQNEAQ (reference sequence). V dropped 5 bases and J dropped 3 bases, with 16 bases sitting between them. CDR3 coding DNA: TGTGCCAGCAGCCCCCAGGGGTCGGTTGACACCGGGGAGCTGTTTTTT. As protein: CASSPQGSVDTGELFF.

The chain uses TRBV5-5 and TRBJ2-1; 16 nucleotides align to TRBD2. The V gene end was trimmed by 0 bases and the J gene end by 9 bases; junction bases not matched to a gene: 9. Germline lookup yields CDR1 SGHKS and CDR2 YYEKEE (reference sequence). CDR3 length: 18 residues. CDR3 nucleotides: TGTGCCAGCAGCTTGGAGGGGACTAGCGGGAGGGCCTCGGGTGAGCAGTTCTTC. This translates into CASSLEGTSGRASGEQFF.

The chain carries TRBV18 and TRBJ2-6; 8 positions agree with TRBD1. Germline values: CDR1 KGHSH, CDR2 LQKENI. After removal of 0 bases from V and 0 bases from J, the junction contained 7 bases not matched to a gene. The CDR3 spans 19 residues. The CDR3 bases are TGTGCCAGCTCACCACCAAGGACAGGGATTAGCTCTGGGGCCAACGTCCTGACTTTC. This sequence encodes CASSPPRTGISSGANVLTF.

The gene calls are TRBV5-1 and TRBJ2-7; 9 bases align to TRBD2. The CDR3 spans 14 residues. Germline V gives CDR1 SGHRS, CDR2 YFSETQ. V shed 3 bases and J 4 bases; nucleotides not matched to a gene: 5. CDR3 loop: CASSSGTSSYEQYF. The DNA for the CDR3 is TGCGCCAGCAGCTCCGGGACTAGCAGTTACGAGCAGTACTTC.

J is TRBJ1-1 and V is TRBV19, with unresolved D. Per the germline V gene, CDR1 is LNHDA and CDR2 is SQIVND (reference sequence). The CDR3 extends over 15 amino acids. Between the trimmed V and J ends, which lost 3 bases and 5 bases, there was a span of 16 bases. CDR3 amino acids: CASSMNRPGGTEAFF. CDR3 nucleotides: TGTGCCAGTAGTATGAACCGGCCGGGTGGGACTGAAGCTTTCTTT.

The chain employs TRBV14 and TRBJ1-3, with a weak D call TRBD1 (6 bases). The CDR3 is 17 residues long. V was shortened by 5 bases and J by 3 bases, with 20 bases between the two germline ends. Germline-derived CDR1 and CDR2 are SGHDN and FVKESK. DNA for the CDR3: TGTGCCAGCAGCTCCCTACTCGGGACATCGGATGGAAACACCATATATTTT. It yields the protein CASSSLLGTSDGNTIYF.

The chain uses TRBV27 and TRBJ2-1, with TRBD2 as a possible D gene (5 bases). Trimming left V 5 bases short and J 0 bases short, with 11 bases between. There are 15 residues in the CDR3. The germline V gene encodes CDR1 MNHEY and CDR2 SMNVEV (reference sequence). CDR3 sequence reads: CASSPRVGSYNEQFF. The DNA of the CDR3 is TGTGCCAGCAGTCCGCGGGTGGGCTCCTACAATGAGCAGTTCTTC.

J is TRBJ1-3 and V is TRBV2; TRBD1 aligns across 7 bases. V was clipped by 6 bases and J by 2 bases; unmatched bases: 4. The CDR3 loop spans 14 amino acids. From germline, CDR1 is SNHLY and CDR2 FYNNEI. DNA for the CDR3: TGTGCCAGCAGAGCAGGACAGGCTGGAAACACCATATATTTT. It yields the protein CASRAGQAGNTIYF.

The chain has TRBV7-9 and TRBJ2-1; 9 bases line up with TRBD1. The CDR3 runs to 15 residues. Unmatched junction bases numbered 4, after V lost 1 base and J lost 6 bases. Germline V gene sequence: CDR1 SEHNR, CDR2 FQNEAQ (reference sequence). CDR3 region: CASSLGDRDPNEQFF. The CDR3 coding sequence is TGTGCCAGCAGCTTAGGGGACAGGGATCCCAATGAGCAGTTCTTC.

The chain employs TRBV28 and TRBJ1-6; D may be TRBD1 (6 bases). In germline, CDR1 is MDHEN, CDR2 SYDVKM. The CDR3 consists of 14 residues. The V end was cut by 2 bases, the J end by 7 bases, with 9 bases between. CDR3: CASSLRGSNSPLHF. The CDR3 coding sequence is TGTGCCAGCAGTTTAAGGGGGTCCAATTCACCCCTCCACTTT.

The V call is TRBV5-1, the J call TRBJ2-1, with TRBD2 identical over 14 bases. The CDR3 sequence is 17 residues long. Germline loops: CDR1 SGHRS, CDR2 YFSETQ. Germline trimming cut 4 bases from V and 7 bases from J; bases unmatched to any gene: 10. CDR3 amino acids: CASSPGTSGSMGNEQFF. Here the CDR3 DNA reads TGCGCCAGCAGCCCAGGGACTAGCGGGAGCATGGGGAATGAGCAGTTCTTC.

The chain employs TRBV27 and TRBJ2-5, with 8 bases aligning to TRBD1. J gave up 1 base and V 1 base, and 2 bases lay outside the gene matches. The CDR3 totals 15 residues. From germline, CDR1 is MNHEY and CDR2 SMNVEV (reference sequence). CDR3 residues: CASSLFGQGQETQYF. The CDR3 region has the DNA TGTGCCAGCAGTTTATTTGGACAGGGCCAAGAGACCCAGTACTTC.

The CDR3 here is CASSPDRDGEQFF. CDR3 DNA: TGTGCCAGCAGCCCGGACAGGGACGGTGAGCAGTTCTTC. This chain links TRBV7-2 with TRBJ2-1; 8 bases line up with TRBD1. CDR3 length: 13 amino acids. Germline-derived CDR1 and CDR2 are SGHTA and FQGNSA. V lost 5 bases to trimming and J lost 9 bases; unmatched junction nucleotides: 6.

The CDR3 DNA reads as TGTGCCAGTAGAGCGACAGGGCGGTTCAACACTGAAGCTTTCTTT. Amino acids: CASRATGRFNTEAFF. This chain uses TRBV19 with TRBJ1-1; 7 bases line up with TRBD1. V lost 6 bases, J lost 2 bases, and 9 bases stayed unmatched. Germline V gene data show CDR1 as LNHDA and CDR2 as SQIVND (reference sequence). The CDR3 runs to 15 residues.